Many counts were recorded for the clone carrying this T cell receptor beta chain. Its matching antigen is unknown. Time point described: newly diagnosed GD, antithyroid drugs for less than 3 months. Construction of the TCR library relied on RNA isolated from PBMCs. The TCR beta library used iRepertoire HTBI primers with Arm-PCR amplification of CDR3. TCRdb used MiXCR to reprocess the multiplex PCR reads, holding one entry per CDR3 protein. There are about 330,000 distinct CDR3 sequences in the sample; 15% to 20% occur only once, and 20% to 25% lies in the top ten. This CDR3 has 15 residues. Germline CDR1 and CDR2: DFQATT and SNEGSKA (reference sequence). Losses at the gene ends were 5 bases for V and 4 bases for J; bases not matched to a gene: 10. This record belongs to a study of regulatory T cells in long-lasting Graves disease. Overall study results and limits: The study found TRBV28, TRBJ1-2 and TRBJ2-5 favored in persistent disease.

The sample was also reused in another study, on T cells in Graves' hyperthyroidism and ophthalmopathy. That paper states: HTBI primers drove first-round RT-PCR of the TCR CDR3. It was a median around 6 months before onset that the model predicted ophthalmopathy.

The source of this sequence is a woman aged 18 to 35 with Graves disease. The chain couples TRBV20-1 to TRBJ2-7; 11 bases map to TRBD2. This material consisted of peripheral blood mononuclear cells (PBMCs), taken at new diagnosis, from a patient treated with antithyroid drugs. The CDR3 here is CSAPRGSGRAYEQYF. The CDR3, as DNA: TGCAGTGCTCCCCGCGGTAGCGGGAGGGCTTACGAGCAGTACTTC.